Listed below are T cell receptor beta chains from one sample, sequenced in a study of CD8 T cells in ankylosing spondylitis. TCRdb independently ran MiXCR on the 5' RACE reads; one entry per CDR3 protein. This sample has 340,000 or so distinct CDR3 sequences, with approximately 15% found just once. The specimen sequenced was blood, either unsorted or a sorted T cell fraction (not recorded which). The receptor source for this set is a male donor with ankylosing spondylitis or in good health (not recorded which). CDR3s include the opening cysteine and the closing phenylalanine or tryptophan. Each record gives: J gene, D gene, clone size, V gene, CDR3 protein, CDR3 DNA. A D gene is named only where the DNA matches it firmly. Clone size, where shown, is once, few, many, or a class for clones that have expanded.

J gene: TRBJ2-7
D gene: NA
clone size: NA
V gene: TRBV7-8
CDR3 protein: CASSLVSISYEQYF
CDR3 DNA: TGTGCCAGCAGCTTAGTGTCCATTTCCTACGAGCAGTACTTC

J gene: TRBJ2-3
D gene: NA
clone size: few
V gene: TRBV20-1
CDR3 protein: CSASGTHPGDTQYF
CDR3 DNA: TGCAGTGCTAGTGGGACTCACCCGGGAGATACGCAGTATTTT

J gene: TRBJ2-3
D gene: TRBD2
clone size: NA
V gene: TRBV5-1
CDR3 protein: CASSSGGASLSTDTQYF
CDR3 DNA: TGCGCCAGCTCTAGCGGGGGGGCTAGCCTTAGCACAGATACGCAGTATTTT

J gene: TRBJ2-7
D gene: NA
clone size: many
V gene: TRBV7-2
CDR3 protein: CASSPLYEQYF
CDR3 DNA: TGTGCCAGCAGCCCGCTCTACGAGCAGTACTTC

J gene: TRBJ2-3
D gene: NA
clone size: NA
V gene: TRBV5-1
CDR3 protein: CASFSGAPDTQYF
CDR3 DNA: TGCGCCAGCTTCTCGGGCGCCCCTGATACGCAGTATTTT

J gene: TRBJ2-2
D gene: NA
clone size: NA
V gene: TRBV20-1
CDR3 protein: CSARVAGEELFF
CDR3 DNA: TGCAGTGCTAGGGTGGCCGGAGAGGAGCTGTTTTTT

J gene: TRBJ1-2
D gene: TRBD1
clone size: few
V gene: TRBV6-5
CDR3 protein: CASSYTGGYGYTF
CDR3 DNA: TGTGCCAGCAGTTACACAGGGGGCTATGGCTACACCTTC

J gene: TRBJ2-7
D gene: TRBD2
clone size: NA
V gene: TRBV6-1
CDR3 protein: CASRSLAGGEYEQYF
CDR3 DNA: TGTGCCAGCAGGTCCTTAGCGGGGGGAGAGTACGAGCAGTACTTC

J gene: TRBJ2-1
D gene: TRBD2
clone size: NA
V gene: TRBV2
CDR3 protein: CASSELSGGSYNEQFF
CDR3 DNA: TGTGCCAGCAGTGAGCTTAGCGGGGGTTCCTACAATGAGCAGTTCTTC

J gene: TRBJ2-3
D gene: TRBD2
clone size: few
V gene: TRBV12-3/TRBV12-4
CDR3 protein: CASSLGGKSTDTQYF
CDR3 DNA: TGTGCCAGCAGTTTGGGAGGGAAGAGCACAGATACGCAGTATTTT

J gene: TRBJ2-7
D gene: NA
clone size: NA
V gene: TRBV3-1
CDR3 protein: CASSLSTGSRGEQYF
CDR3 DNA: TGTGCCAGCAGCCTCTCGACTGGGTCTAGGGGAGAGCAGTACTTC

J gene: TRBJ2-7
D gene: NA
clone size: few
V gene: TRBV11-2
CDR3 protein: CASSLDARAREQYF
CDR3 DNA: TGTGCCAGCAGCTTAGATGCCAGGGCCCGGGAGCAGTACTTC

J gene: TRBJ2-1
D gene: TRBD2
clone size: few
V gene: TRBV4-1
CDR3 protein: CASSQGIAGGGYNEQFF
CDR3 DNA: TGCGCCAGCAGCCAGGGGATAGCGGGAGGCGGCTACAATGAGCAGTTCTTC

J gene: TRBJ2-3
D gene: NA
clone size: few
V gene: TRBV12-3/TRBV12-4
CDR3 protein: CASSSAGTQYF
CDR3 DNA: TGTGCCAGCAGTTCCGCCGGGACGCAGTATTTT

J gene: TRBJ2-3
D gene: TRBD2
clone size: NA
V gene: TRBV20-1
CDR3 protein: CSARGGSGSPTDTQYF
CDR3 DNA: TGCAGTGCTAGAGGCGGTAGCGGGAGCCCCACAGATACGCAGTATTTT

J gene: TRBJ2-7
D gene: NA
clone size: NA
V gene: TRBV5-1
CDR3 protein: CASSFTGPYEQYF
CDR3 DNA: TGCGCCAGCAGCTTTACAGGACCCTACGAGCAGTACTTC

J gene: TRBJ1-4
D gene: NA
clone size: NA
V gene: TRBV5-6
CDR3 protein: CASSVLRQRLNEKLFF
CDR3 DNA: TGTGCCAGCAGCGTACTTAGACAGAGACTTAATGAAAAACTGTTTTTT

J gene: TRBJ2-3
D gene: NA
clone size: many
V gene: TRBV10-3
CDR3 protein: CAISESVGSHSTDTQYF
CDR3 DNA: TGTGCCATCAGTGAGTCGGTCGGGAGCCACAGCACAGATACGCAGTATTTT

J gene: TRBJ2-3
D gene: NA
clone size: few
V gene: TRBV4-2
CDR3 protein: CASSQGGLITDTQYF
CDR3 DNA: TGTGCCAGCAGCCAAGGGGGCCTAATCACAGATACGCAGTATTTT

J gene: TRBJ1-1
D gene: NA
clone size: NA
V gene: TRBV12-3/TRBV12-4
CDR3 protein: CASSSRSEHTEAFF
CDR3 DNA: TGTGCCAGCAGTTCCAGATCAGAGCACACTGAAGCTTTCTTT

J gene: TRBJ2-2
D gene: NA
clone size: few
V gene: TRBV20-1
CDR3 protein: CSATTGPGELFF
CDR3 DNA: TGCAGTGCAACTACAGGGCCCGGGGAGCTGTTTTTT

J gene: TRBJ2-1
D gene: NA
clone size: few
V gene: TRBV20-1
CDR3 protein: CSARVDYYSYNEQFF
CDR3 DNA: TGCAGTGCTAGAGTTGACTACTACTCCTACAATGAGCAGTTCTTC

J gene: TRBJ1-5
D gene: NA
clone size: few
V gene: TRBV12-3/TRBV12-4
CDR3 protein: CASSLKGATNQPQHF
CDR3 DNA: TGTGCCAGCAGTTTAAAAGGGGCAACCAATCAGCCCCAGCATTTT

J gene: TRBJ1-1
D gene: NA
clone size: NA
V gene: TRBV2
CDR3 protein: CASREGMPTEAFF
CDR3 DNA: TGTGCCAGCCGAGAGGGGATGCCCACTGAAGCTTTCTTT

J gene: TRBJ1-3
D gene: TRBD1
clone size: NA
V gene: TRBV27
CDR3 protein: CASSLGTGTSGNTIYF
CDR3 DNA: TGTGCCAGCAGTTTAGGGACAGGGACCTCTGGAAACACCATATATTTT

J gene: TRBJ1-6
D gene: NA
clone size: NA
V gene: TRBV5-1
CDR3 protein: CASSFLGTSSSYNSPLHF
CDR3 DNA: TGCGCCAGCAGTTTCCTTGGGACATCGAGCTCCTATAATTCACCCCTCCACTTT